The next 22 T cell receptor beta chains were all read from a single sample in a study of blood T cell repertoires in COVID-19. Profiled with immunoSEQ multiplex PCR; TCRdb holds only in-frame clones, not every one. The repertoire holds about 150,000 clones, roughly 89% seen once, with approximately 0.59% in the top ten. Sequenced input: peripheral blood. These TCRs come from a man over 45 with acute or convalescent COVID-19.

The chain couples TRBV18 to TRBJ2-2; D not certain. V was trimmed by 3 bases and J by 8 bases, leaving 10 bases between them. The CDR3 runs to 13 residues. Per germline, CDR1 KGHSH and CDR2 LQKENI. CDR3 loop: CASSPPPPGELFF. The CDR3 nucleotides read TGTGCCAGCTCACCTCCCCCCCCGGGGGAGCTGTTTTTT. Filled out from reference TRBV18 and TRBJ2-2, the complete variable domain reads NAGVMQNPRHLVRRRGQEARLRCSPMKGHSHVYWYRQLPEEGLKFMVYLQKENIIDESGMPKERFSAEFPKEGPSILRIQQVVRGDSAAYFCASSPPPPGELFFGEGSRLTVL.

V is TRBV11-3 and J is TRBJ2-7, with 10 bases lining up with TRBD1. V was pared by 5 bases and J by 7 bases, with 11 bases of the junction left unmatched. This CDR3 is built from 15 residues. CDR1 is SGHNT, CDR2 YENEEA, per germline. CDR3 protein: CASSLSGQGLREQYF. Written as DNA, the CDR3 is TGTGCCAGCAGCCTATCGGGACAGGGGTTGCGGGAGCAGTACTTC.

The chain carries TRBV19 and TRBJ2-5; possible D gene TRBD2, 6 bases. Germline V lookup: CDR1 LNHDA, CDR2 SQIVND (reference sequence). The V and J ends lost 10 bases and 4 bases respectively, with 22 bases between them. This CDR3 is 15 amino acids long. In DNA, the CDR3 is TGTGCCACTCAGACGCGGGGTGGATTCGGAGAGACCCAGTACTTC. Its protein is CATQTRGGFGETQYF.

CDR3 DNA sequence: TGTGCCAGCAGCTTAGGGGACAGAAACTATGGCTACACCTTC. Residues: CASSLGDRNYGYTF. The chain uses TRBV7-9 and TRBJ1-2; 7 bases fit TRBD1. Germline V lookup: CDR1 SEHNR, CDR2 FQNEAQ (reference sequence). The V gene end was trimmed by 1 base and the J gene end by 2 bases; junction bases not matched to a gene: 1. This CDR3 is built from 14 residues.

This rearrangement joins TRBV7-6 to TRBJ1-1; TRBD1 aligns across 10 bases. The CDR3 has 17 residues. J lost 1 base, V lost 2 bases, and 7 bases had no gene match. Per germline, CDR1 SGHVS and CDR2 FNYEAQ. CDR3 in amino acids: CASSLRDRGPRNTEAFF. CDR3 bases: TGTGCCAGCAGCTTAAGGGACAGGGGTCCTCGGAACACTGAAGCTTTCTTT.

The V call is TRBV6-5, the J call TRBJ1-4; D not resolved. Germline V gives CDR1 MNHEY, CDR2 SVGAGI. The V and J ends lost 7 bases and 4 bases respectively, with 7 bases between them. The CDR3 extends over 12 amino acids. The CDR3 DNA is TGTGCCAGCAACCAGGTTAATGAAAAACTGTTTTTT. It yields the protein CASNQVNEKLFF.

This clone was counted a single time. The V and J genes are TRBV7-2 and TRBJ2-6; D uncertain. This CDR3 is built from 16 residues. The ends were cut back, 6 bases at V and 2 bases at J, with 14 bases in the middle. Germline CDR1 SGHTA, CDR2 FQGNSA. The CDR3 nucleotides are TGTGCCAGCAGTCGAGGCGGCTTACCTGGGGCCAACGTCCTGACTTTC. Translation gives CASSRGGLPGANVLTF.

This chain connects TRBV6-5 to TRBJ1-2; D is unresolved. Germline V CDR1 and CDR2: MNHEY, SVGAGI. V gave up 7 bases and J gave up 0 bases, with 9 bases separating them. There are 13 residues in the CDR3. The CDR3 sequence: CASKGGANYGYTF. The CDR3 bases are TGTGCCAGCAAAGGCGGGGCTAACTATGGCTACACCTTC.

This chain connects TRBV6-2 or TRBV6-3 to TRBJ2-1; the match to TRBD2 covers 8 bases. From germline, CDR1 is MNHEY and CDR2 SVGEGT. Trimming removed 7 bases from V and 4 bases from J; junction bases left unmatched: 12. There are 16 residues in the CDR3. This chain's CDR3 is CASIPRGGARYNEQFF. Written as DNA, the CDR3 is TGTGCCAGCATCCCTCGGGGGGGGGCGAGGTACAATGAGCAGTTCTTC.

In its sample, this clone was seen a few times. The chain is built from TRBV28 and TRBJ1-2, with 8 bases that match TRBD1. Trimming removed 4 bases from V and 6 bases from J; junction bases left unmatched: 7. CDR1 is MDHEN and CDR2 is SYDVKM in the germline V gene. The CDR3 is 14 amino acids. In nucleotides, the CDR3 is TGTGCCAGCAGTTCCCTCGACAGGGGTGATGGCTACACCTTC. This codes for CASSSLDRGDGYTF.

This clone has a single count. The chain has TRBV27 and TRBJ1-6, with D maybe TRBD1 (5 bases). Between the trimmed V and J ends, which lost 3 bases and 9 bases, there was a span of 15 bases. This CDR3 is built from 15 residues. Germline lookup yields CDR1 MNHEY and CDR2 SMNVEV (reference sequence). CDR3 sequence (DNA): TGTGCCAGCAGTTTGGGCGGGACTATGGGTTCACCCCTCCACTTT. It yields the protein CASSLGGTMGSPLHF.

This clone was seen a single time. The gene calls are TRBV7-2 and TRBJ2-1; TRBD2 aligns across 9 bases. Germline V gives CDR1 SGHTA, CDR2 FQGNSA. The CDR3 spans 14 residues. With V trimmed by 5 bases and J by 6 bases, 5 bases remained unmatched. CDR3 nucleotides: TGTGCCAGCAGCCCGGGACTAGCAAGCAATGAGCAGTTCTTC. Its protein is CASSPGLASNEQFF.

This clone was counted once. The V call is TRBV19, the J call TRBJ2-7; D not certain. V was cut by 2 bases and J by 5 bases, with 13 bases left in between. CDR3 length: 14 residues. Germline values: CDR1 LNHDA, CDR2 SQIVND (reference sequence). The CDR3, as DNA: TGTGCCAGTAGTATATCTACCGACATCGACGAGCAGTACTTC. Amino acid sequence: CASSISTDIDEQYF. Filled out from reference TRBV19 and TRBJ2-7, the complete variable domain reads DGGITQSPKYLFRKEGQNVTLSCEQNLNHDAMYWYRQDPGQGLRLIYYSQIVNDFQKGDIAEGYSVSREKKESFPLTVTSAQKNPTAFYLCASSISTDIDEQYFGPGTRLTVT.

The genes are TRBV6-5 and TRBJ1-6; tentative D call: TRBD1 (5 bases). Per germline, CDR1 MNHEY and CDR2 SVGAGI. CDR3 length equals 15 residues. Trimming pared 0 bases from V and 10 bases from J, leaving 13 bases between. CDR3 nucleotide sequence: TGTGCCAGCAGTTACTCGAATCAGGGTCGGTCACCCCTCCACTTT. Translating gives CASSYSNQGRSPLHF.

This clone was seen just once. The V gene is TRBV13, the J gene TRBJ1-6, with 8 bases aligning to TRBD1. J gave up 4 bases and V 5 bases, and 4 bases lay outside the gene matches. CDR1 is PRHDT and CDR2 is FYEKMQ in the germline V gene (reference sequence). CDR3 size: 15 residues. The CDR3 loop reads CASSGRDRYNSPLHF. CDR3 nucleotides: TGTGCCAGCAGCGGCCGGGACAGGTATAATTCACCCCTCCACTTT. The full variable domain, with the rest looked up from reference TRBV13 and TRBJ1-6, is AAGVIQSPRHLIKEKRETATLKCYPIPRHDTVYWYQQGPGQDPQFLISFYEKMQSDKGSIPDRFSAQQFSDYHSELNMSSLELGDSALYFCASSGRDRYNSPLHFGNGTRLTVT.

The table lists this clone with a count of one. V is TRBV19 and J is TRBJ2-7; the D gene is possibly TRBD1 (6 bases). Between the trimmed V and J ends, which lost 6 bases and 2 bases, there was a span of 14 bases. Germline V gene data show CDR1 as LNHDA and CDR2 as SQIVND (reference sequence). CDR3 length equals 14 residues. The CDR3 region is CASSPRDITYEQYF. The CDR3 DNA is TGTGCCAGTAGCCCTCGGGACATAACCTACGAGCAGTACTTC.

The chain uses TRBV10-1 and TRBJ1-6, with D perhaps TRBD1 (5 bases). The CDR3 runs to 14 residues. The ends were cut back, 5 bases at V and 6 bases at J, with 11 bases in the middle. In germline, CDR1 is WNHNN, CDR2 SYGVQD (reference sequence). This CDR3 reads CASSLRQTNSPLHF. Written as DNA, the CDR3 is TGCGCCAGCAGTCTGCGACAGACTAATTCACCCCTCCACTTT.

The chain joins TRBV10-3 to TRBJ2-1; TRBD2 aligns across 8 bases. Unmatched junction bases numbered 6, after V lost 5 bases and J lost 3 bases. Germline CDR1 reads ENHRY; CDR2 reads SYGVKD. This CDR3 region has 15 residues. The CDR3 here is CAISSGSTVYNEQFF. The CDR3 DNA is TGTGCCATCAGTAGCGGGAGTACAGTCTACAATGAGCAGTTCTTC.

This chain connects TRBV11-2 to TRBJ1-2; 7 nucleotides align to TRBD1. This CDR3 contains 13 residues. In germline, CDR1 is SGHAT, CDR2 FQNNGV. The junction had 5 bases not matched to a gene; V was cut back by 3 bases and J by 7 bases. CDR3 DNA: TGTGCCAGCAGCTTTACAGGGGCTGGTGGCTACACCTTC. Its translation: CASSFTGAGGYTF.

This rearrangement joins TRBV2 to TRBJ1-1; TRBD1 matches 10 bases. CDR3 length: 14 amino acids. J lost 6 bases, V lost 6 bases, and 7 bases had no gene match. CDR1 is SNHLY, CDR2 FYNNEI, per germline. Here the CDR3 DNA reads TGTGCCAGCAGCGGGACAGGGGTGATTTCTGAAGCTTTCTTT. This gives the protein CASSGTGVISEAFF.

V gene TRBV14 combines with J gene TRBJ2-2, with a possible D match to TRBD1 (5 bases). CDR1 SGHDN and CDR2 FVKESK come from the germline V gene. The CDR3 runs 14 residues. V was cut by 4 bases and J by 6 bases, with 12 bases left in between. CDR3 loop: CASSPGRVPGELFF. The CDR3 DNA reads TGTGCCAGCAGCCCCGGCAGGGTACCCGGGGAGCTGTTTTTT. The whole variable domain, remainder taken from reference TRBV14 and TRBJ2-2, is EAGVTQFPSHSVIEKGQTVTLRCDPISGHDNLYWYRRVMGKEIKFLLHFVKESKQDESGMPNNRFLAERTGGTYSTLKVQPAELEDSGVYFCASSPGRVPGELFFGEGSRLTVL.

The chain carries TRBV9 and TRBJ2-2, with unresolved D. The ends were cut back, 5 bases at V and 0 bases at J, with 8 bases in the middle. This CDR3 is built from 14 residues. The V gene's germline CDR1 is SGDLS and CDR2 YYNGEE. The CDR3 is CASRESTNTGELFF. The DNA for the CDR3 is TGTGCCAGCAGGGAGTCAACGAACACCGGGGAGCTGTTTTTT.